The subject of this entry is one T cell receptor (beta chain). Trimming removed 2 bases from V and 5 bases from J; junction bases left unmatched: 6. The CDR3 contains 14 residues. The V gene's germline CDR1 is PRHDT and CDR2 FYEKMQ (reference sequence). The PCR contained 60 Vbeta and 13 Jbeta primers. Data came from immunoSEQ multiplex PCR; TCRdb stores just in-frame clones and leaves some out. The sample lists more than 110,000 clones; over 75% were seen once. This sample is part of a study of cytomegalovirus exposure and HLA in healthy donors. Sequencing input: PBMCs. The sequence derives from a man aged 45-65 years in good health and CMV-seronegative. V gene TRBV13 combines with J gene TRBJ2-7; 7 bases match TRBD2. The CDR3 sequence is CASSLWGGVNEQYF. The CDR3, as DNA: TGTGCCAGCAGCTTATGGGGGGGAGTAAACGAGCAGTACTTC.